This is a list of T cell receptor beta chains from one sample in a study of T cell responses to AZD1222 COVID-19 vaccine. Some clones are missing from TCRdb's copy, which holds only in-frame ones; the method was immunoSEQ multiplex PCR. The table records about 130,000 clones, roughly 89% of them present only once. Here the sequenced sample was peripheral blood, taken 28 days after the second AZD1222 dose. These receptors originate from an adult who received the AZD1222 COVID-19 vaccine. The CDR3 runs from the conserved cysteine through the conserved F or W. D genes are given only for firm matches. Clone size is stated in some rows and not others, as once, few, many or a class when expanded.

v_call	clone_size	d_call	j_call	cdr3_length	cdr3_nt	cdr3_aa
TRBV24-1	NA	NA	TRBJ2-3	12	TGTGCCACCAGTAGGTTCACAGATACGCAGTATTTT	CATSRFTDTQYF
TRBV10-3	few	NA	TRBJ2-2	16	TGTGCCATCAGTACTAGCTCCTCCGCGAACACCGGGGAGCTGTTTTTT	CAISTSSSANTGELFF
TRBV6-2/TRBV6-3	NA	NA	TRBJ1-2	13	TGTGCCAGCACCCCCCTCAAACTCTATGGCTACACCTTC	CASTPLKLYGYTF
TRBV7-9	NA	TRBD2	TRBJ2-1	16	TGTGCCAGCAGCCCCTTTGCGGGGGGGCCCTACAATGAGCAGTTCTTC	CASSPFAGGPYNEQFF
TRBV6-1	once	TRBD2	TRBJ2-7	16	TGTGCCAGCAGTGAAGCGCTAACTAGCGGGGGCGACGAGCAGTACTTC	CASSEALTSGGDEQYF
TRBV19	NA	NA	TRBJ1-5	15	TGTGCCAGTAGCCTGGCCTGGGATGGCAATCAGCCCCAGCATTTT	CASSLAWDGNQPQHF
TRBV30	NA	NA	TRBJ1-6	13	TGTGCCTGTACCGGGACACAGAATTCACCCCTCCACTTT	CACTGTQNSPLHF
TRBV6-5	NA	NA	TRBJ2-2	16	TGTGCCAGCAGTTACTCGTCTTCAGGGGGGTCCAGGGAGCTGTTTTTT	CASSYSSSGGSRELFF
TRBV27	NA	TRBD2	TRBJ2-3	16	TGTGCCAGCAGCTTACTTAGCGGGAGGGCTGGGGATACGCAGTATTTT	CASSLLSGRAGDTQYF
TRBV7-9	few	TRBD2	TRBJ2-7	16	TGTGCCAGCAGCTTAGGGGGCGGGAGGGCCCTAGGCGAGCAGTACTTC	CASSLGGGRALGEQYF
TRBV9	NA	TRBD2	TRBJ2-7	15	TGTGCCAGCAGCGCTCGACTAGCGGGGGGTAGCGAGCAGTACTTC	CASSARLAGGSEQYF
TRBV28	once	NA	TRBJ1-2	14	TGTGCCAGCAGCAGAGGACAGAGGGCCTATGGCTACACCTTC	CASSRGQRAYGYTF
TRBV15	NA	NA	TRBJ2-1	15	TGTGCCACCAGCAGAATGGACGGTTCCTACAATGAGCAGTTCTTC	CATSRMDGSYNEQFF
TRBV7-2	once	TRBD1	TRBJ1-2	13	TGTGCCAGCAGCTTATGGGACAGGGTTAGCTACACCTTC	CASSLWDRVSYTF
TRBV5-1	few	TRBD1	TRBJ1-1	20	TGCGCCAGCAGCCCACAACGTGTGCTGGGACAGTGGGGGTGGAACACTGAAGCTTTCTTT	CASSPQRVLGQWGWNTEAFF
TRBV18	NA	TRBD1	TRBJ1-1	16	TGTGCCAGCTCACCACCTAGACAGGGGTTAAACACTGAAGCTTTCTTT	CASSPPRQGLNTEAFF
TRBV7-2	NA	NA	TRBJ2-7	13	TGTGCCAGCAGCTTAGGGCAGGTCTACGAGCAGTACTTC	CASSLGQVYEQYF
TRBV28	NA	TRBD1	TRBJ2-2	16	TGTGCCAGCAGTTCCTCCGGGACAGGGTCCACCGGGGAGCTGTTTTTT	CASSSSGTGSTGELFF
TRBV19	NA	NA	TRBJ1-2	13	TGTGCCAGTAGTATACAGGGGAACTATGGCTACACCTTC	CASSIQGNYGYTF
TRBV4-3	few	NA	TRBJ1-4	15	TGCGCCAGCAGCCGGTCGTTTGCAACTAATGAAAAACTGTTTTTT	CASSRSFATNEKLFF
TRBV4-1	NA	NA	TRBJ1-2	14	TGCGCCAGCAGCCACGAAACACGAGGGTATGGCTACACCTTC	CASSHETRGYGYTF
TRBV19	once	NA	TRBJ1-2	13	TGTGCCAGTAGTACAACAGGTCCGCGGGGCTACACCTTC	CASSTTGPRGYTF
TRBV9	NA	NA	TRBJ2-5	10	TGTGCCAGCAGCGGAGAGACCCAGTACTTC	CASSGETQYF
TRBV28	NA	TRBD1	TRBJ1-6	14	TGTGCCAGCAGCGTCGGACAGGGTAGATCACCCCTCCACTTT	CASSVGQGRSPLHF
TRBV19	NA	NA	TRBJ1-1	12	TGTGCCAGTAGTATGGGGAGGAGCCCCGCTTTCTTT	CASSMGRSPAFF
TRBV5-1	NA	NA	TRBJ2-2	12	TGCGCCAGCAGGCCTCAAACCGGGGAGCTGTTTTTT	CASRPQTGELFF